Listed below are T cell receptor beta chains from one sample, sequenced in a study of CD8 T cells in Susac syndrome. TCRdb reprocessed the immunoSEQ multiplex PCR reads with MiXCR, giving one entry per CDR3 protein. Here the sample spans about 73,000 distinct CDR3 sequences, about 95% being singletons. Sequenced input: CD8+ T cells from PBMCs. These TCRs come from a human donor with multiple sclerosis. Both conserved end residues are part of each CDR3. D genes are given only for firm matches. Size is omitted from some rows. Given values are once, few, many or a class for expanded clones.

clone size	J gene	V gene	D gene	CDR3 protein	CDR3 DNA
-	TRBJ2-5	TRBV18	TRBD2	CASSYLLAGEETQYF	TGTGCCAGCTCGTACCTACTAGCGGGGGAAGAGACCCAGTACTTC
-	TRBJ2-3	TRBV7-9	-	CASSQRALDTQYF	TGTGCCAGCAGCCAAAGGGCTCTCGATACGCAGTATTTT
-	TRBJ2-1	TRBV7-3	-	CASSQGGGYNEQFF	TGTGCCAGCAGCCAAGGGGGAGGTTACAATGAGCAGTTCTTC
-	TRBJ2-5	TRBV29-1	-	CSVEGQGSETQYF	TGCAGCGTTGAAGGGCAGGGGTCAGAGACCCAGTACTTC
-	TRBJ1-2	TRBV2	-	CASSELAGRYGYTF	TGTGCCAGCAGTGAACTGGCAGGCCGCTATGGCTACACCTTC
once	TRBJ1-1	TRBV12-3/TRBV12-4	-	CASSNSSAGDTEAFF	TGTGCCAGCAGTAACTCCTCCGCTGGTGACACTGAAGCTTTCTTT
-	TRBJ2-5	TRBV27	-	CASSHLSQGETQYF	TGTGCCAGCAGCCACCTATCCCAGGGAGAGACCCAGTACTTC
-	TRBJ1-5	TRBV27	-	CASSLSREDNQPQHF	TGTGCCAGCAGTTTATCGAGGGAGGACAATCAGCCCCAGCATTTT
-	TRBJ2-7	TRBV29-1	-	CSVVGLFPYEQYF	TGCAGCGTTGTCGGACTTTTCCCCTACGAGCAGTACTTC
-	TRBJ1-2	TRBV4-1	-	CASSQDRGDYGYTF	TGCGCCAGCAGCCAAGATCGCGGGGACTATGGCTACACCTTC
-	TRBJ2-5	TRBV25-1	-	CASSPRDGGETQYF	TGTGCCAGCAGTCCCCGGGACGGAGGAGAGACCCAGTACTTC
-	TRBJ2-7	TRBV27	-	CASSSRDGPSSYEQYF	TGTGCCAGCAGTTCTAGAGATGGACCGAGTTCCTACGAGCAGTACTTC
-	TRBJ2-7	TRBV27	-	CASSLTMGAYEQYF	TGTGCCAGCAGTTTAACAATGGGGGCCTACGAGCAGTACTTC
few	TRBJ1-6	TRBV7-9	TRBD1	CASSSRQGDFNSPLHF	TGTGCCAGCAGCTCCCGACAGGGCGATTTCAATTCACCCCTCCACTTT
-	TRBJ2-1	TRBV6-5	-	CASSYSGDTSPHEQFF	TGTGCCAGCAGTTACTCTGGGGATACGTCCCCACATGAGCAGTTCTTC
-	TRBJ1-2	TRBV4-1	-	CASSQESGYGYTF	TGCGCCAGCAGCCAAGAATCTGGGTATGGCTACACCTTC
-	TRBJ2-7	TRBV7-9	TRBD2	CASSQSQATSGFSYEQYF	TGTGCCAGCAGCCAGTCCCAAGCAACTAGCGGGTTCTCCTACGAGCAGTACTTC
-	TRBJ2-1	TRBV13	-	CASSPRESGGEQFF	TGTGCCAGCAGCCCCCGCGAAAGTGGCGGTGAGCAGTTCTTC
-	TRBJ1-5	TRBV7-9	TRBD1	CASSLTPGTESNQPQHF	TGTGCCAGCAGCTTAACTCCCGGGACAGAGAGCAATCAGCCCCAGCATTTT
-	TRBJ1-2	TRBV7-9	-	CASGSGVLGYTF	TGTGCCAGCGGTTCGGGGGTGCTTGGCTACACCTTC
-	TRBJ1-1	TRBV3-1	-	CASSQDYAEAFF	TGTGCCAGCAGCCAAGATTATGCTGAAGCTTTCTTT
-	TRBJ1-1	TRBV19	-	CASSIDEETVAFF	TGTGCCAGTAGTATAGATGAGGAGACTGTGGCTTTCTTT
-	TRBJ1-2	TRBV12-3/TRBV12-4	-	CASSFEGGWYGYTF	TGTGCCAGCAGTTTTGAGGGGGGATGGTATGGCTACACCTTC
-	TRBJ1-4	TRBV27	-	CASSVGRGNEKLFF	TGTGCCAGCAGTGTGGGACGGGGTAATGAAAAACTGTTTTTT
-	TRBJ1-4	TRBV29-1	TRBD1	CSVRSTGEREKLFF	TGCAGCGTTCGGTCCACAGGGGAGAGGGAAAAACTGTTTTTT
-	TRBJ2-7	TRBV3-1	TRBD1	CASSQVGTGGYEQYF	TGTGCCAGCAGCCAAGTTGGGACAGGGGGTTACGAGCAGTACTTC
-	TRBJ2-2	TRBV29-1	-	CSVPSPWGLAGELFF	TGCAGCGTCCCCTCCCCCTGGGGGCTGGCCGGGGAGCTGTTTTTT
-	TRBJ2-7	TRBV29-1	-	CSVAPPDSYEQYF	TGCAGCGTCGCCCCTCCGGACAGCTACGAGCAGTACTTC
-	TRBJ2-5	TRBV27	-	CASSLVQSIPETQYF	TGTGCCAGCAGTTTAGTCCAGTCCATTCCAGAGACCCAGTACTTC
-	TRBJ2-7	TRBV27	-	CASSFTGEAYEQYF	TGTGCCAGCAGTTTCACAGGGGAGGCCTACGAGCAGTACTTC
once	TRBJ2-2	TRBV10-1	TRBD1	CASSEGQGCTGELFF	TGCGCCAGCAGTGAGGGACAGGGTTGTACCGGGGAGCTGTTTTTT
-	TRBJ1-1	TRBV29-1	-	CSAETVTNTEAFF	TGCAGCGCTGAGACAGTTACGAACACTGAAGCTTTCTTT
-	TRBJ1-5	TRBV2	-	CASSEAGGWDQPQHF	TGTGCCAGCAGTGAAGCGGGGGGGTGGGATCAGCCCCAGCATTTT
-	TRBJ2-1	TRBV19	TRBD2	CASTKGPAGAGEQFF	TGTGCCAGTACCAAGGGGCCAGCGGGAGCGGGTGAGCAGTTCTTC
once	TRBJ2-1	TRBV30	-	CAWSQWGPYNEQFF	TGTGCCTGGAGTCAGTGGGGGCCCTACAATGAGCAGTTCTTC
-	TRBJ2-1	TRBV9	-	CASSPTGRGLNEQFF	TGTGCCAGCAGCCCCACAGGGAGGGGGCTCAATGAGCAGTTCTTC
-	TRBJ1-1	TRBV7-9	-	CASRFGTDPRSTEAFF	TGTGCCAGTCGATTCGGGACCGATCCCCGGAGCACTGAAGCTTTCTTT
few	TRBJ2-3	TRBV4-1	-	CASSQDTGTDTQYF	TGCGCCAGCAGCCAAGACACCGGCACAGATACGCAGTATTTT
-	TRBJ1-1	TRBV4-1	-	CASSPQDGSTEAFF	TGCGCCAGCAGCCCACAGGACGGGAGCACTGAAGCTTTCTTT
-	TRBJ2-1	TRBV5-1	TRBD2	CASSFGQGGDEQFF	TGCGCCAGCAGCTTCGGGCAGGGAGGGGATGAGCAGTTCTTC
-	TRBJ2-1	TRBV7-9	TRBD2	CASSPPASGGHEQFF	TGTGCCAGCAGCCCCCCCGCGAGCGGGGGCCATGAGCAGTTCTTC
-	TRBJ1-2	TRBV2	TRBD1	CASSSTGVPNYGYTF	TGTGCCAGCAGTTCTACAGGGGTTCCTAACTATGGCTACACCTTC
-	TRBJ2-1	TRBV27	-	CASSFRGAEQFF	TGTGCCAGCAGTTTTAGGGGAGCCGAGCAGTTCTTC
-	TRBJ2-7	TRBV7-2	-	CASSLAGGHEQYF	TGTGCCAGCAGCTTAGCGGGCGGTCACGAGCAGTACTTC
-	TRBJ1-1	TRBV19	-	CASSITLGDRTEIEAFF	TGTGCCAGTAGTATAACCCTTGGTGACAGGACGGAGATTGAAGCTTTCTTT